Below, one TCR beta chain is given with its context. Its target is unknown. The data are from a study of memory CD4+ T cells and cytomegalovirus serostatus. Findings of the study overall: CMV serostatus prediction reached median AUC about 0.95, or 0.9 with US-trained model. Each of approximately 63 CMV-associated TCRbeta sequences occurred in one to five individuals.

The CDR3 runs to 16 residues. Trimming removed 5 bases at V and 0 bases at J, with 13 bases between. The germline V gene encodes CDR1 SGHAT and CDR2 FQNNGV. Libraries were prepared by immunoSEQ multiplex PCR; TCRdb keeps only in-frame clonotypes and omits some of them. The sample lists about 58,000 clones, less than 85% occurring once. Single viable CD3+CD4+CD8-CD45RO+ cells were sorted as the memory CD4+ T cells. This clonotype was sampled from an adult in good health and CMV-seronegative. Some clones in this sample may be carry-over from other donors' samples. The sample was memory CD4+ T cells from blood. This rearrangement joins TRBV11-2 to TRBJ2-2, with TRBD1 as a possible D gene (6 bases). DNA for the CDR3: TGTGCCAGCAGCCTCGGACAGACCGCGAACACCGGGGAGCTGTTTTTT. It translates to CASSLGQTANTGELFF.